This TCR beta chain was recorded in a study of beta chain features in type 1 diabetes. Isolated RNA was reverse transcribed in full, so expressed TCRB transcripts were sequenced. Libraries were prepared by immunoSEQ multiplex PCR; TCRdb keeps only in-frame clonotypes and omits some of them. Of about 130,000 clones listed, around 8.7% are singletons. This CDR3 contains 14 residues. Germline V gives CDR1 SEHNR, CDR2 FQNEAQ (reference sequence). V lost 7 bases and J lost 1, with 11 bases in between. This chain uses TRBV7-9 with TRBJ2-1, with D possibly matching TRBD1 (6 bases). The sequence was obtained from a man aged 18 to 29 in good health. Input material: central memory CD4+ T cells from blood. CDR3 loop: CASIQGLSYNEQFF. The CDR3 region has the DNA TGTGCCAGCATACAGGGTTTATCCTACAATGAGCAGTTCTTC.